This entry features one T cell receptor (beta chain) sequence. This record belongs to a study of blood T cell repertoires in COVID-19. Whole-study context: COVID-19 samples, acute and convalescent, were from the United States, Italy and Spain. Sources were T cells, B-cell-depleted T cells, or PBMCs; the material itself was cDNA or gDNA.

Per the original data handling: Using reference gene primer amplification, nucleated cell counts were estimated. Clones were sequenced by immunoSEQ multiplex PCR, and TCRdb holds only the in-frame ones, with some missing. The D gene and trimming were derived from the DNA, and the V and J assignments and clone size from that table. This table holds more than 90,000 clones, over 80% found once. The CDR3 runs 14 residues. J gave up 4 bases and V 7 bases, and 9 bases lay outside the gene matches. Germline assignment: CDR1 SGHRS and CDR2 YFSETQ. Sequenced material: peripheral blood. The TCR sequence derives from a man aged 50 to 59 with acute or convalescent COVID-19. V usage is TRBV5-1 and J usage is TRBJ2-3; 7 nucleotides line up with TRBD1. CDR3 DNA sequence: TGCGCCAGCTCGTCGACAGGGAACCCAGATACGCAGTATTTT. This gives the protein CASSSTGNPDTQYF.